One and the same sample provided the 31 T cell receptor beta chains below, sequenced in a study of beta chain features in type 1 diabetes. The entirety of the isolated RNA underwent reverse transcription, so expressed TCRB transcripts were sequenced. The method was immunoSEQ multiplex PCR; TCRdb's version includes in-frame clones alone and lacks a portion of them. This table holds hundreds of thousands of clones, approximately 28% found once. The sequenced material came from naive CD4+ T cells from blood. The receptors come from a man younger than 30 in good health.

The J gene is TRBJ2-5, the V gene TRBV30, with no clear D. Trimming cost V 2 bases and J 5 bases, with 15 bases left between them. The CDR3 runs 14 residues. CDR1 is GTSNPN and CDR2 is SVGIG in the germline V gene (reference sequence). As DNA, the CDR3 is TGTGCCTGGAGTCGGCCACCGATTTGGGAGACCCAGTACTTC. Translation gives CAWSRPPIWETQYF.

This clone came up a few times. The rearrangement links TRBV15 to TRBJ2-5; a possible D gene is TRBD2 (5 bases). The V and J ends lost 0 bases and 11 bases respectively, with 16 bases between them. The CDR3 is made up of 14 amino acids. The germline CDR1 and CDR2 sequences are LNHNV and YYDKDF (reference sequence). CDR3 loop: CATSRDEGGKSQYF. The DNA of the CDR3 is TGTGCCACCAGCAGAGATGAAGGAGGAAAGTCTCAGTACTTC.

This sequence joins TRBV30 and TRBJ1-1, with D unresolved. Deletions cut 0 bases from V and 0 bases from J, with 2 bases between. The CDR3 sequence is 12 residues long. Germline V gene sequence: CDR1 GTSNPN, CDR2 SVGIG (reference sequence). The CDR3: CAWSVMNTEAFF. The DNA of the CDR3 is TGTGCCTGGAGTGTAATGAACACTGAAGCTTTCTTT.

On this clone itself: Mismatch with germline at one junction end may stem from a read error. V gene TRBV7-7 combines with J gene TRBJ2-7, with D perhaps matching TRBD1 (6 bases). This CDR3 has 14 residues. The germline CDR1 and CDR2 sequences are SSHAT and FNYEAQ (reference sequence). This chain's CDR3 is CASSPGVSSYEQYF. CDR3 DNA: TGTGCTAGCAGCCCAGGGGTAAGCTCCTACGAGCAGTACTTC.

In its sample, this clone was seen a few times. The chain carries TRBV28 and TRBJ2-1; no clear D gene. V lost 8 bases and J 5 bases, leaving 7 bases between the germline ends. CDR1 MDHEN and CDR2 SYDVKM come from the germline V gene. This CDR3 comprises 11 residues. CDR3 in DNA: TGTGCCAGCGAGAAACACAATGAGCAGTTCTTC. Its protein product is CASEKHNEQFF.

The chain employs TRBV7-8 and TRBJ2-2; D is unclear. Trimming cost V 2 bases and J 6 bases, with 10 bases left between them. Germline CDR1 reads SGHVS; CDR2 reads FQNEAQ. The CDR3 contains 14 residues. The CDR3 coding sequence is TGTGCCAGCAGCTTAAATAGGACGCCCGGGGAGCTGTTTTTT. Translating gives CASSLNRTPGELFF.

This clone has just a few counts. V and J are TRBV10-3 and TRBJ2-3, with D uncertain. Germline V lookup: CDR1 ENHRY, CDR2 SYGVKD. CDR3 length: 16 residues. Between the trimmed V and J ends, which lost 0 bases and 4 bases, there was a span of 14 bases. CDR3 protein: CAISESISASADTQYF. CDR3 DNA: TGTGCCATCAGTGAGTCGATATCAGCGAGCGCAGATACGCAGTATTTT.

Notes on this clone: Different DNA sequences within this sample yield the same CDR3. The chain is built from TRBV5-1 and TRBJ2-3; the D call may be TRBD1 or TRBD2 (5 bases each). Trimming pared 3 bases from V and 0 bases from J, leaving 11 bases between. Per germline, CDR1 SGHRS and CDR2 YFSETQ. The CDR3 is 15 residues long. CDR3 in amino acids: CASSSGTGSTDTQYF. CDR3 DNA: TGCGCCAGCAGCTCCGGGACGGGTAGCACAGATACGCAGTATTTT. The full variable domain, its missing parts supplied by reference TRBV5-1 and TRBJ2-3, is KAGVTQTPRYLIKTRGQQVTLSCSPISGHRSVSWYQQTPGQGLQFLFEYFSETQRNKGNFPGRFSGRQFSNSRSEMNVSTLELGDSALYLCASSSGTGSTDTQYFGPGTRLTVL.

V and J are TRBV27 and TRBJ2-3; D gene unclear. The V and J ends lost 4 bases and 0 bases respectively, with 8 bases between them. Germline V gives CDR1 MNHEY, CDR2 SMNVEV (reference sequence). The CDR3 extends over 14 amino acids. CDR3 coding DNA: TGTGCCAGCAGTTATAAGGATAGCACAGATACGCAGTATTTT. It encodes CASSYKDSTDTQYF.

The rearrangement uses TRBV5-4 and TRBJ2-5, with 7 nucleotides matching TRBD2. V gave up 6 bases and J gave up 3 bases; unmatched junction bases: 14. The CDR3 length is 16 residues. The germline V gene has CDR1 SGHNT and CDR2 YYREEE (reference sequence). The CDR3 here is CASTGGGGAGKETQYF. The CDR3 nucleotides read TGTGCCAGCACCGGCGGGGGAGGGGCGGGCAAAGAGACCCAGTACTTC.

The DNA for the CDR3 is TGTGCCAGCAGAGCTGGACAGATGAACTACGAGCAGTACTTC. This translates into CASRAGQMNYEQYF. This chain links TRBV2 with TRBJ2-7; D is perhaps TRBD1 (6 bases). V was trimmed by 6 bases and J by 3 bases, leaving 15 bases between them. CDR1 SNHLY and CDR2 FYNNEI come from the germline V gene. The CDR3 covers 14 residues.

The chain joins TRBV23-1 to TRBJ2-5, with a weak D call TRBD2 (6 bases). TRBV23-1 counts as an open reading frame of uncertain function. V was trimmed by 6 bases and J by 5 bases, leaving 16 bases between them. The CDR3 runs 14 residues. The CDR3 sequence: CASSRDSKGETQYF. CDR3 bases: TGCGCCAGCAGCCGGGACTCAAAAGGGGAGACCCAGTACTTC.

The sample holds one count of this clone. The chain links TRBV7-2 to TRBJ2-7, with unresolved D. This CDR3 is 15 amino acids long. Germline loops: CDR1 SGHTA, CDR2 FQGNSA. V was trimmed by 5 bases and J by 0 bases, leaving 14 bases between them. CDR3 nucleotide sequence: TGTGCCAGCAGCCCCGAGGTTGGATTCTCCTACGAGCAGTACTTC. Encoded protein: CASSPEVGFSYEQYF. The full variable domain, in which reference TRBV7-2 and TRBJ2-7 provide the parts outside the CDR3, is GAGVSQSPSNKVTEKGKDVELRCDPISGHTALYWYRQSLGQGLEFLIYFQGNSAPDKSGLPSDRFSAERTGGSVSTLTIQRTQQEDSAVYLCASSPEVGFSYEQYFGPGTRLTVT.

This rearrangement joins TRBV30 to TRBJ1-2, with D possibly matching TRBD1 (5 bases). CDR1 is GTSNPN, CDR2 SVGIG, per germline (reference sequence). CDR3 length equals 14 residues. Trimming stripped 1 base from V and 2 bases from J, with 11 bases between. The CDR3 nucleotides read TGTGCCTGGAGTGCGGGACGGGGGAACTATGGCTACACCTTC. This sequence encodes CAWSAGRGNYGYTF.

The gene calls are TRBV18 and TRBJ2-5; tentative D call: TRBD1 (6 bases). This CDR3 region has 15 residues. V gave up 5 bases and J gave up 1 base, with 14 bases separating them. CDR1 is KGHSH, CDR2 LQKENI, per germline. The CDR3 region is CASSFNRDTQETQYF. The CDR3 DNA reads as TGTGCCAGCTCATTCAACCGGGACACCCAAGAGACCCAGTACTTC.

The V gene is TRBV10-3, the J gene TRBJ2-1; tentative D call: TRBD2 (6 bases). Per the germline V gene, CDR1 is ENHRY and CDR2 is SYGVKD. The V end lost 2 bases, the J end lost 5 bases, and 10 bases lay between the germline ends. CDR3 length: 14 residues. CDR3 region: CAISEVGLDNEQFF. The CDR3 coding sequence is TGTGCCATCAGTGAGGTGGGACTTGACAATGAGCAGTTCTTC.

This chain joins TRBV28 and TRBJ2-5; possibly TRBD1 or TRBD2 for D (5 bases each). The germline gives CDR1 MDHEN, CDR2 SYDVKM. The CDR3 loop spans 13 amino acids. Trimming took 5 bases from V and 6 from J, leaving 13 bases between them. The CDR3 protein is CASSPWDGQTQYF. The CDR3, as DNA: TGTGCCAGCAGTCCTTGGGACGGCCAGACCCAGTACTTC.

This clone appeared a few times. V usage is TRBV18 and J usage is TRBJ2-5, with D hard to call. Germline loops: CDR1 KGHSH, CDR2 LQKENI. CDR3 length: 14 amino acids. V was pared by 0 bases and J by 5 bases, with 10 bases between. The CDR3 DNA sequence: TGTGCCAGCTCACCACCGCCCCGGGTTGAGACCCAGTACTTC. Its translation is CASSPPPRVETQYF.

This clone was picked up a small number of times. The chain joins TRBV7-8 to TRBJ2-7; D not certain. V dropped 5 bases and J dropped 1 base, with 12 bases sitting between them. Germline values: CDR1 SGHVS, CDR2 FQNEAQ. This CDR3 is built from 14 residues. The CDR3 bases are TGTGCCAGCAGCCCAAGTTGGGATTCCTACGAGCAGTACTTC. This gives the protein CASSPSWDSYEQYF.

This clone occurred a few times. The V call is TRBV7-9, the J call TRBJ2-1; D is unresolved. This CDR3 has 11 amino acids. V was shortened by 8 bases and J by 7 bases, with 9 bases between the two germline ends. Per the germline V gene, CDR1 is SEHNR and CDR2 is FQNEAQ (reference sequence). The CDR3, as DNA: TGTGCCAGCGTGTTATCGAATGAGCAGTTCTTC. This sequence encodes CASVLSNEQFF.

The CDR3 here is CASSGDRKLYEQYF. The CDR3 DNA reads TGTGCCAGCAGCGGGGACAGAAAGCTCTACGAGCAGTACTTC. The rearrangement uses TRBV13 and TRBJ2-7, with 7 bases that match TRBD1. V shed 5 bases and J 3 bases; nucleotides not matched to a gene: 7. Germline values: CDR1 PRHDT, CDR2 FYEKMQ (reference sequence). The CDR3 is 14 residues long.

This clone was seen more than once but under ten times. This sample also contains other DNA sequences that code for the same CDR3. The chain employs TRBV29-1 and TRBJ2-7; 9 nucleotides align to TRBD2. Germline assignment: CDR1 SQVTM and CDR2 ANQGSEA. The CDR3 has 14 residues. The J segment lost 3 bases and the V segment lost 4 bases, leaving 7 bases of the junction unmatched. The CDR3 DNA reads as TGCAGCGTTGGGGAAGCGGGAGGAGACTACGAGCAGTACTTC. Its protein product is CSVGEAGGDYEQYF.

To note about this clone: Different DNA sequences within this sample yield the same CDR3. The CDR3 region is CSVGQGADTQYF. The CDR3 DNA reads as TGCAGCGTAGGACAGGGGGCAGATACGCAGTATTTT. This chain joins TRBV29-1 and TRBJ2-3, with 10 bases matching TRBD1. CDR3 size: 12 residues. Germline V gives CDR1 SQVTM, CDR2 ANQGSEA. The junction had 1 base not matched to a gene; V was cut back by 6 bases and J by 4 bases.

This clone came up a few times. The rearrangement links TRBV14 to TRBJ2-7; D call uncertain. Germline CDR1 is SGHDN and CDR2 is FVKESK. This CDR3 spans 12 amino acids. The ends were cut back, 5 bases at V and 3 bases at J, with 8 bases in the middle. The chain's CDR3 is CASSIGYYEQYF. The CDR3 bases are TGTGCCAGCAGCATAGGATACTACGAGCAGTACTTC.

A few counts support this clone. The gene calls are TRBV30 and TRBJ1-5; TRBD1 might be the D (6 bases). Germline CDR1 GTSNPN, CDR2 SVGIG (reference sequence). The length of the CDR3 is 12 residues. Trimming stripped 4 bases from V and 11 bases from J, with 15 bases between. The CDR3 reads CAWTQGSGAQHF. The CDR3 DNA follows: TGTGCCTGGACCCAGGGGAGTGGGGCCCAGCATTTT.

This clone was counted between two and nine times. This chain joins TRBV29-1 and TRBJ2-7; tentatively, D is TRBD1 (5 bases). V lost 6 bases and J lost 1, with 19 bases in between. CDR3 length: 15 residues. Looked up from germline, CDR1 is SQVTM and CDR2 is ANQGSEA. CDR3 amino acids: CSVQKGLDGSYEQYF. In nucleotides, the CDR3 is TGCAGCGTCCAAAAGGGGTTGGACGGATCCTACGAGCAGTACTTC.

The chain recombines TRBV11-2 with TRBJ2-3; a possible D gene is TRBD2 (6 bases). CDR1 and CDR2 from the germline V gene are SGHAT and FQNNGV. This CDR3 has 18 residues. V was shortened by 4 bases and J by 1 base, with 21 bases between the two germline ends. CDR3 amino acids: CASSYALPGRSGTDTQYF. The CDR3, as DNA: TGTGCCAGCAGCTACGCACTGCCCGGGAGATCGGGCACAGATACGCAGTATTTT.

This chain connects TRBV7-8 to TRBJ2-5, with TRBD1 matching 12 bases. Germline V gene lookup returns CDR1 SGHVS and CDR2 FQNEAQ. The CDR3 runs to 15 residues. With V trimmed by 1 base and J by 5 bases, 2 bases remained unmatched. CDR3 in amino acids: CASSLVGTGGETQYF. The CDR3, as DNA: TGTGCCAGCAGCTTAGTCGGGACAGGGGGCGAGACCCAGTACTTC.

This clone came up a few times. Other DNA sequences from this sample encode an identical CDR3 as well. The chain's CDR3 is CAWSSDFTDTQYF. The CDR3 nucleotides read TGTGCCTGGAGTTCCGACTTCACAGATACGCAGTATTTT. This chain joins TRBV30 and TRBJ2-3, with D unclear. The CDR3 is made up of 13 amino acids. V was clipped by 2 bases and J by 2 bases, with 8 bases between them. Looked up from germline, CDR1 is GTSNPN and CDR2 is SVGIG (reference sequence).

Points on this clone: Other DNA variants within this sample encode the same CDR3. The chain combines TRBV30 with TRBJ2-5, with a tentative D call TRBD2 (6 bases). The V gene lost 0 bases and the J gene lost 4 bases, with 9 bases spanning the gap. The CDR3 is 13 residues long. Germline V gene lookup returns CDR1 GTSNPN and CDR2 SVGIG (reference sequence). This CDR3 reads CAWSVGGGETQYF. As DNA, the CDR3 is TGTGCCTGGAGTGTCGGGGGAGGAGAGACCCAGTACTTC.

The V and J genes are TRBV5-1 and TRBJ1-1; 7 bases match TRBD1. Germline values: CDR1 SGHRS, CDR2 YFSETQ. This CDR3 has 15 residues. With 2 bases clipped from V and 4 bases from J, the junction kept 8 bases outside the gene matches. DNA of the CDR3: TGCGCCAGCAGCTTCTCTGGACAGGTCCGCACTGAAGCTTTCTTT. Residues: CASSFSGQVRTEAFF.